One sample yielded the 12 T cell receptor beta chains listed below, sequenced in a study of T cells after yellow fever vaccination. TCRdb re-called the 5' RACE reads with MiXCR, one entry per CDR3 protein. This sample yields 300,000 or so distinct CDR3 sequences, of which approximately 12% are seen a single time; roughly 0.5% belongs to the top ten. Sequencing used CD4+ T cells sorted from PBMCs, obtained 45 days after the yellow fever booster vaccination. The receptors were sampled from a man aged 25 to 40 who received the YFV17D yellow fever vaccine.

The J gene is TRBJ2-7, the V gene TRBV12-3 or TRBV12-4, with 7 bases that match TRBD2. The CDR3 is 12 residues long. The junction had 6 bases not matched to a gene; V was cut back by 8 bases and J by 5 bases. The CDR3 here is CASGGGSNEQYF. CDR3 DNA: TGTGCCAGCGGGGGAGGGTCGAACGAGCAGTACTTC.

This clonotype has just a few counts. The V and J genes are TRBV3-1 and TRBJ2-1, with D perhaps TRBD2 (5 bases). The CDR3 consists of 14 residues. V was trimmed by 9 bases and J by 1 base, leaving 13 bases between them. Looked up from germline, CDR1 is LGHDT and CDR2 is YNNKEL (reference sequence). The CDR3 is CARTNQPSYNEQFF. The CDR3 DNA reads as TGTGCCAGGACTAACCAACCTTCCTACAATGAGCAGTTCTTC.

This clonotype showed up many times. The chain combines TRBV7-6 with TRBJ1-2; TRBD1 matches 10 bases. V gave up 5 bases and J gave up 8 bases; unmatched junction bases: 8. CDR1 and CDR2 from the germline V gene are SGHVS and FNYEAQ. This CDR3 is 14 amino acids long. CDR3 in amino acids: CASSLDDRGRGYTF. The CDR3 region has the DNA TGTGCCAGCAGCCTAGACGACAGGGGGCGAGGCTACACCTTC.

There are a few counts of this clonotype. V is TRBV5-1 and J is TRBJ2-6; TRBD1 aligns across 7 bases. Germline-derived CDR1 and CDR2 are SGHRS and YFSETQ. CDR3 length equals 16 residues. J gave up 2 bases and V 2 bases, and 4 bases lay outside the gene matches. Written as DNA, the CDR3 is TGCGCCAGCAGCTTTACAGGGGACGCTGGGGCCAACGTCCTGACTTTC. This gives the protein CASSFTGDAGANVLTF.

V usage is TRBV28 and J usage is TRBJ2-2, with unresolved D. CDR3 size: 14 residues. Trimming shortened V by 7 bases and J by 2 bases, and 11 bases separated the two germline ends. The germline CDR1 and CDR2 sequences are MDHEN and SYDVKM. The CDR3 DNA reads TGTGCCAGCACCGGCAGCCCCAACACCGGGGAGCTGTTTTTT. It is translated as CASTGSPNTGELFF.

The V call is TRBV5-1, the J call TRBJ2-1; 10 nucleotides match TRBD2. The CDR3 has 16 amino acids. The germline gives CDR1 SGHRS, CDR2 YFSETQ. V gave up 1 base and J gave up 2 bases; unmatched junction bases: 3. The CDR3 DNA reads TGCGCCAGCAGCTTGCCTAGCGGGGGAACCTACAATGAGCAGTTCTTC. The encoded protein is CASSLPSGGTYNEQFF.

The V and J genes are TRBV30 and TRBJ2-7, with D possibly being TRBD1 or TRBD2 (6 bases each). The germline V and J ends were trimmed by 0 bases and 3 bases, with 12 bases remaining between them. Germline CDR1 reads GTSNPN; CDR2 reads SVGIG (reference sequence). The CDR3 totals 14 residues. For the CDR3, the DNA is TGTGCCTGGAGTGTACTGAGGGGGGTCTACGAGCAGTACTTC. Translation gives CAWSVLRGVYEQYF.

In this sample, this clonotype turned up a few times. The chain couples TRBV25-1 to TRBJ1-5, with unresolved D. The V and J ends lost 5 bases and 9 bases respectively, with 8 bases between them. The CDR3 has 11 residues. Germline V gene lookup returns CDR1 MGHDK and CDR2 SYGVNS. CDR3 bases: TGTGCCAGCAGTAGGAAGTGGCCCCAGCATTTT. Translated, it gives CASSRKWPQHF.

This sequence joins TRBV11-2 and TRBJ2-5; possible D gene TRBD1, 6 bases. Trimming left V 5 bases short and J 2 bases short, with 15 bases between. Germline CDR1 and CDR2: SGHAT and FQNNGV. The CDR3 contains 15 residues. The CDR3 spells CASSQQGGLQETQYF. The CDR3 DNA reads as TGTGCCAGCAGCCAACAAGGGGGTCTTCAAGAGACCCAGTACTTC.

This rearrangement joins TRBV25-1 to TRBJ2-2; 9 bases line up with TRBD1. There are 15 residues in the CDR3. V lost 4 bases to trimming and J lost 6 bases; unmatched junction nucleotides: 6. Germline-derived CDR1 and CDR2 are MGHDK and SYGVNS. The CDR3 protein is CASSVRTGAAGELFF. The CDR3 bases are TGTGCCAGCAGTGTCCGGACAGGGGCGGCCGGGGAGCTGTTTTTT.

This sequence joins TRBV20-1 and TRBJ2-1; 7 bases are shared with TRBD1. This CDR3 comprises 13 residues. CDR1 is DFQATT, CDR2 SNEGSKA, per germline (reference sequence). Trimming cost V 5 bases and J 4 bases; bases outside gene matches: 5. CDR3 region: CSAVRDSYNEQFF. Written as DNA, the CDR3 is TGCAGTGCTGTACGGGACAGTTACAATGAGCAGTTCTTC.

This chain joins TRBV2 and TRBJ1-2; D is undetermined. CDR3 size: 13 residues. CDR1 SNHLY and CDR2 FYNNEI come from the germline V gene. Between the trimmed V and J ends, which lost 7 bases and 10 bases, there was a span of 19 bases. The CDR3 here is CASTLGQEDYYTF. The CDR3 nucleotides are TGTGCCAGCACCCTAGGGCAGGAGGATTACTACACCTTC.